This TCR beta chain was sequenced during a study of T cell changes during pregnancy in multiple sclerosis. TCRdb's copy holds only in-frame clones and misses some; the assay was immunoSEQ multiplex PCR. The table shows tens of thousands of clones, with 85% to 95% occurring only once. The V gene lost 6 bases and the J gene lost 0 bases, with 9 bases spanning the gap. This CDR3 contains 14 residues. Germline V lookup: CDR1 ENHRY, CDR2 SYGVKD. Sequencing used peripheral blood, obtained in the third trimester of pregnancy. The J gene is TRBJ2-1, the V gene TRBV10-3; D is uncertain. The TCR sequence derives from a female donor in good health, enrolled as a control in a pregnancy study. The CDR3 is CAISRMSSYNEQFF. CDR3 DNA: TGTGCCATCAGCCGAATGAGCTCCTACAATGAGCAGTTCTTC.